This T cell receptor beta chain was recovered during a study of T cells after posttransplantation cyclophosphamide. This clone was counted ten times or more. Cyclophosphamide on days +3 and +4 followed busulfan-fludarabine conditioning and a marrow graft. Method: immunoSEQ multiplex PCR; TCRdb's copy keeps in-frame clones and lacks some. The sample includes about 10,000 clones, none of them occurring once. The TCR originated in a female patient aged 40-50 years who received an allogeneic stem cell transplant from a related donor, was CMV-positive, and had no GVHD. Among the T cells, some may be from the graft donor. The sample here was PBMCs, taken after allogeneic stem cell transplant with posttransplant cyclophosphamide.

In nucleotides, the CDR3 is TGTGCCATCAGTGGGGGACTGTCCACTGAAGCTTTCTTT. The encoded protein is CAISGGLSTEAFF. V gene TRBV10-3 combines with J gene TRBJ1-1, with D tentatively TRBD1 (5 bases). CDR1 is ENHRY and CDR2 is SYGVKD in the germline V gene. V was cut by 4 bases and J by 4 bases, with 10 bases left in between. The CDR3 length is 13 residues.